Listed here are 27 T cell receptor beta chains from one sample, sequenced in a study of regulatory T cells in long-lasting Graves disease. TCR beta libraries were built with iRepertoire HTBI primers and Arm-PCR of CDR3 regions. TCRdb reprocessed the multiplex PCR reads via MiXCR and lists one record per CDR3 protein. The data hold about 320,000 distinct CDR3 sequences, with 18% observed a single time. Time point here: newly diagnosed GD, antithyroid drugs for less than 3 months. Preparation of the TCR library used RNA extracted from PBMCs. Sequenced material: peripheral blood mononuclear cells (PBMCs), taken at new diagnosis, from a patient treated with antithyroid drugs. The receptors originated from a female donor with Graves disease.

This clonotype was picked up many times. For the CDR3, the DNA is TGTGCCAGCAGTGTGGGACCACCACACCTCAACTACGAGCAGTACTTC. It codes for CASSVGPPHLNYEQYF. The chain has TRBV27 and TRBJ2-7; D tentatively fits TRBD1 or TRBD2 (5 bases each). CDR3 length: 16 amino acids. The germline gives CDR1 MNHEY, CDR2 SMNVEV (reference sequence). With 5 bases removed from V and 3 bases from J, the gap between germline ends came to 20 bases.

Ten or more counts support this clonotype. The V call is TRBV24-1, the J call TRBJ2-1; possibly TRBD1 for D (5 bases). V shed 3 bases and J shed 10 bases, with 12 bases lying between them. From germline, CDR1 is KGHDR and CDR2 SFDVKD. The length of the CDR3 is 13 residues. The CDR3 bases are TGTGCCACCAGTGATGCCCCGACAGACGAGCAGTTCTTC. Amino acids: CATSDAPTDEQFF.

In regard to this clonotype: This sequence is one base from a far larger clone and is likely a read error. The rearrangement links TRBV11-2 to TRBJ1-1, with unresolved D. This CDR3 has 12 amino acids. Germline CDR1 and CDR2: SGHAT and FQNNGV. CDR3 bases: TGTGCCAGCTGCTTAATGGGCCCTGAAGCTTTCTTT. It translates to CASCLMGPEAFF.

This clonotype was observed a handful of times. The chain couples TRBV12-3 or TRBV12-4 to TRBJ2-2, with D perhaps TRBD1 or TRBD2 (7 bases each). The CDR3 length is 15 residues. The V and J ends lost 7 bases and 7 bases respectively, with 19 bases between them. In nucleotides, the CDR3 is TGTGCCAGCATAAACGCAGGGGGGGTTGGCGGGGAGCTGTTTTTT. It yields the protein CASINAGGVGGELFF.

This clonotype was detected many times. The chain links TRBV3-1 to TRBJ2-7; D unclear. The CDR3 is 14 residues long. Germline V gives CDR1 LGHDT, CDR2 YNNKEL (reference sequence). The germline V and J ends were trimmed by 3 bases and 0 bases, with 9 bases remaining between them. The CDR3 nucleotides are TGTGCCAGCAGCCAGTTAGGTTACTCCTACGAGCAGTACTTC. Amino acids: CASSQLGYSYEQYF.

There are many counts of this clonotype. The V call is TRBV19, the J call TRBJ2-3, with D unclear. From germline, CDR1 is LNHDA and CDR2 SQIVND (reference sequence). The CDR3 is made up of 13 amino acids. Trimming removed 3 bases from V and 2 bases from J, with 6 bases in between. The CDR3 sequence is CASSIRHTDTQYF. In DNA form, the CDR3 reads TGTGCCAGTAGTATTCGGCACACAGATACGCAGTATTTT.

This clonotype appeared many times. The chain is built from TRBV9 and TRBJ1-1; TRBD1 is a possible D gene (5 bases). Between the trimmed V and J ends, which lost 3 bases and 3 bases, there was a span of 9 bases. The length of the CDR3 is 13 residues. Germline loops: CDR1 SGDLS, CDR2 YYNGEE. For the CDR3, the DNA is TGTGCCAGCAGCGGGGGGACTTACACTGAAGCTTTCTTT. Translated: CASSGGTYTEAFF.

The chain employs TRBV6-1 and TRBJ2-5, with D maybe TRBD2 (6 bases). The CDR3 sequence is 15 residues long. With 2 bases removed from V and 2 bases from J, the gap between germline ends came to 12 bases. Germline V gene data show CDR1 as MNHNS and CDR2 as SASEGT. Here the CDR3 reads CASSEWGLPQETQYF. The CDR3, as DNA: TGTGCCAGCAGTGAATGGGGACTGCCACAAGAGACCCAGTACTTC.

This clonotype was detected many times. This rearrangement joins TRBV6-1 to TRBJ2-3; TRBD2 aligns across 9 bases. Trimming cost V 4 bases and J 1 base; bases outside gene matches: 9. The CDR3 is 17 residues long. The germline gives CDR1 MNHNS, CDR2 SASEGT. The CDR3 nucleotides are TGTGCCAGCAGTGCTAGGTTTAGCGGGAGAGGCACAGATACGCAGTATTTT. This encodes CASSARFSGRGTDTQYF.

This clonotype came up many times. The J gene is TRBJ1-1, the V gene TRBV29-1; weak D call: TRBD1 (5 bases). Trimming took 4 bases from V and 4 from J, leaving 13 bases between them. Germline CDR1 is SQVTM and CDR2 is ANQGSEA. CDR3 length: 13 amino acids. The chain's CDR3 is CSVGWGGGTEAFF. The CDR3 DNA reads TGCAGCGTTGGATGGGGGGGAGGCACTGAAGCTTTCTTT.

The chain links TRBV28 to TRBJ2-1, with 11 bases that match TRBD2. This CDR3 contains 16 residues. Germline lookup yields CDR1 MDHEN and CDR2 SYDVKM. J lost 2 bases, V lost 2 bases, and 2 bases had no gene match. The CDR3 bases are TGTGCCAGCAGTTTACCTAGCGGGGGGCCCTACAATGAGCAGTTCTTC. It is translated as CASSLPSGGPYNEQFF.

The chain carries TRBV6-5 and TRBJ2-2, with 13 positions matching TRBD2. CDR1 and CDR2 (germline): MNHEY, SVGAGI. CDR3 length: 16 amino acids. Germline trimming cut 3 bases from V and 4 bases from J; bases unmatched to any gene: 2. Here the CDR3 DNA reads TGTGCCAGCAGTTATAGGACTAGCGGGAGCACCGGGGAGCTGTTTTTT. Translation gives CASSYRTSGSTGELFF.

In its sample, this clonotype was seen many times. The chain's CDR3 is CASSLQPNTEAFF. The CDR3 DNA reads as TGTGCCAGTAGTCTACAGCCGAACACTGAAGCTTTCTTT. The V gene is TRBV19, the J gene TRBJ1-1; D gene unclear. The CDR3 runs to 13 residues. Germline CDR1 LNHDA, CDR2 SQIVND (reference sequence). V lost 5 bases and J 1 base, leaving 8 bases between the germline ends.

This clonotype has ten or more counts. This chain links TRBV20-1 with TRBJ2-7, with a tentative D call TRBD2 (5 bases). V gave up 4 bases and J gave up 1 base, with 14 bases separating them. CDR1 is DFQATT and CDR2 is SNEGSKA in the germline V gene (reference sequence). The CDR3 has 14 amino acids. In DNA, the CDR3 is TGCAGTGCTACAACCCGGACTGGATCCTACGAGCAGTACTTC. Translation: CSATTRTGSYEQYF.

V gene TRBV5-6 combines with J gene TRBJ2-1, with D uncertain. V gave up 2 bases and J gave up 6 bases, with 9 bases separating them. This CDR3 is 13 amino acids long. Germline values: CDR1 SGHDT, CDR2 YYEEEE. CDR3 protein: CASSFGFSNEQFF. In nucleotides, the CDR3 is TGTGCCAGCAGCTTTGGATTCAGCAATGAGCAGTTCTTC.

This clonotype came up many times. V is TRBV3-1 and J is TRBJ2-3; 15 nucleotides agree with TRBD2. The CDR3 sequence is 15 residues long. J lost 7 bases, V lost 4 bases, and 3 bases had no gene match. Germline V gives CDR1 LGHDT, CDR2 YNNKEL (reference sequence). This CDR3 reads CASSPGTSGRYTQYF. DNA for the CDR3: TGTGCCAGCAGCCCTGGGACTAGCGGGAGGTATACGCAGTATTTT.

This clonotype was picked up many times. CDR3 DNA sequence: TGTGCCAACATCCTCCGGGACAGCATATCTGGAAACACCATATATTTT. It codes for CANILRDSISGNTIYF. V and J are TRBV2 and TRBJ1-3; 7 nucleotides line up with TRBD1. The CDR3 covers 16 residues. J gave up 1 base and V 10 bases, and 13 bases lay outside the gene matches. Germline values: CDR1 SNHLY, CDR2 FYNNEI.

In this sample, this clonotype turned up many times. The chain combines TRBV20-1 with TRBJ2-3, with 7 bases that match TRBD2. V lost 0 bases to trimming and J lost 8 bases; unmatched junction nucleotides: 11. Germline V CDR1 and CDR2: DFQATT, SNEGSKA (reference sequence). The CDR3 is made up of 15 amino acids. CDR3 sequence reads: CSARDLTGGAATQYF. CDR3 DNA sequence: TGCAGTGCTAGAGATTTGACGGGAGGTGCCGCTACGCAGTATTTT.

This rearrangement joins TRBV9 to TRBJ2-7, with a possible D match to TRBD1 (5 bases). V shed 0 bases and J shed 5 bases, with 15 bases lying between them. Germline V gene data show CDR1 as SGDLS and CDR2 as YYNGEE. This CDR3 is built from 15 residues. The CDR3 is CASSVGGVGANEQYF. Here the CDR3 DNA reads TGTGCCAGCAGCGTAGGGGGTGTAGGGGCGAACGAGCAGTACTTC.

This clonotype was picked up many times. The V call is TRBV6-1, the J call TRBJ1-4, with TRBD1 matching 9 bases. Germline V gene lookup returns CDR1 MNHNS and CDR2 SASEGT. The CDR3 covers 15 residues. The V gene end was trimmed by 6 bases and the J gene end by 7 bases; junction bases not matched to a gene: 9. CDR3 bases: TGTGCCAGCAGAACACAGGGGGCGCGGAGTGAAAAACTGTTTTTT. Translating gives CASRTQGARSEKLFF.

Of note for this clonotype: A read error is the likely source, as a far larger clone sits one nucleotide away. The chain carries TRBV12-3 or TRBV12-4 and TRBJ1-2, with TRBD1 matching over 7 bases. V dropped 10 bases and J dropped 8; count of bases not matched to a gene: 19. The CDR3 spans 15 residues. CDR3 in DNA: TGTGCCATCAAAGCGTCAGGGGGTAGCTTATTGGGCTACACCTTC. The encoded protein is CAIKASGGSLLGYTF.

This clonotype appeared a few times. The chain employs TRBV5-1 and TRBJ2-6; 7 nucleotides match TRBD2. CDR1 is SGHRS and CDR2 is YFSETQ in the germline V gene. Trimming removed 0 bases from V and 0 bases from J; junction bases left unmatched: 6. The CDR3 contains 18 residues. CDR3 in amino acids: CASSLGGGLSSGANVLTF. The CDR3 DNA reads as TGCGCCAGCAGCTTGGGGGGGGGACTAAGCTCTGGGGCCAACGTCCTGACTTTC.

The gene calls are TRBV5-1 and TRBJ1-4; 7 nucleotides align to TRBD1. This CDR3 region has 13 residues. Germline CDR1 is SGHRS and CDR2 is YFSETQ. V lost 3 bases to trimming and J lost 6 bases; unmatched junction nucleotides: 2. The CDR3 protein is CASSYGTDEKLFF. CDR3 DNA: TGCGCCAGCAGCTACGGGACAGATGAAAAACTGTTTTTT.

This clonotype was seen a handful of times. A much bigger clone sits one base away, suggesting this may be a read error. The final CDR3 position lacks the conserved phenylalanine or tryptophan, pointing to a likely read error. The DNA of the CDR3 is TGTGCCAGCATGGTCCCAGGGTCTGGAAACACCATATATATT. This translates into CASMVPGSGNTIYI. The chain couples TRBV28 to TRBJ1-3, with D possibly being TRBD1 (5 bases). Germline V gene data show CDR1 as MDHEN and CDR2 as SYDVKM. V was clipped by 7 bases and J by 1 base, with 11 bases between them. CDR3 size: 14 residues.

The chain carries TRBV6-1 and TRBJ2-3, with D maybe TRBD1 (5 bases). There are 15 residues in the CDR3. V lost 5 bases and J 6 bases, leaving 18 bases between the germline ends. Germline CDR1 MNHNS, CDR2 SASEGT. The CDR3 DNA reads TGTGCCAGCAGTATCGCCTTAGGGGATCAGGATACGCAGTATTTT. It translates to CASSIALGDQDTQYF.

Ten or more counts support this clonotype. The CDR3: CASSGLAEPQETQYF. In DNA form, the CDR3 reads TGTGCCAGCAGTGGCCTAGCGGAACCCCAAGAGACCCAGTACTTC. This chain joins TRBV2 and TRBJ2-5; 7 bases fit TRBD2. The V gene's germline CDR1 is SNHLY and CDR2 FYNNEI. V lost 4 bases, J lost 1 base, and 6 bases stayed unmatched. This CDR3 has 15 amino acids.

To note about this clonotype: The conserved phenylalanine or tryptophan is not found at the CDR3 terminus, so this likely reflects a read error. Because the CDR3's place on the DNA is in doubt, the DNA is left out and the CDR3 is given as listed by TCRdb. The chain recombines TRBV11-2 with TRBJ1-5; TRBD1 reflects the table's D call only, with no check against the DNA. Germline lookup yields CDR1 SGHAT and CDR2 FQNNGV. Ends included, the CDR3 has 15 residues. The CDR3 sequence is CASSQTGGLGQPRHV.